This T cell receptor (beta chain) was recovered during a study of T cell repertoires in cytomegalovirus infection. The wider study: Selection of CMV epitopes for the study included recently identified HLA-C-restricted and well-studied HLA-B-restricted ones. Both a matching HLA type and CMV infection were indicated by public TCR beta signatures. Study results and limitations: There were carriers of CMV plus the relevant HLA, and cumulative public TCR beta family frequency identified them. HLA-C-restricted, CMV-specific TCR beta clonotypes were dominant ex vivo.

Germline lookup yields CDR1 SEHNR and CDR2 FQNEAQ (reference sequence). Trimming shortened V by 5 bases and J by 2 bases, and 12 bases separated the two germline ends. CDR3 length equals 14 residues. TCRdb re-called the reads with MiXCR, one entry per CDR3 protein. Altogether about 270,000 distinct CDR3 sequences are present, 22% being singletons, with the ten largest covering roughly a fifth. This clonotype has a single count. The antigen is not known. The source of this sequence is a human donor in good health (CMV status not recorded). Some clones in this sample may be carry-over from other donors' samples. The chain links TRBV7-9 to TRBJ1-2; maybe TRBD1 (5 bases). This specimen was cultured PBMCs, taken from culture after CMV antigen stimulation. CDR3 bases: TGTGCCAGCAGCCTAGGGACCGAGAACTATGGCTACACCTTC. Translated, it gives CASSLGTENYGYTF.